This record concerns one T cell receptor (beta chain) sequence. The junction departs from germline at one end; a sequencing error may be responsible. Original handling: Estimation of nucleated cell counts was performed using reference gene primer amplification. Profiled with immunoSEQ multiplex PCR; TCRdb holds only in-frame clones, not every one. That table supplies the V and J calls and clone size; D and trimming were determined from the DNA. The sample carries over 300,000 clones, nearly 90% recorded once. The CDR3 has 19 amino acids. CDR1 and CDR2 from the germline V gene are LGHNA and YSLEER. The data were taken from a study of blood T cell repertoires in COVID-19. Whole-study context: COVID-19 samples from acute and convalescent phases originated in the United States, Italy and Spain. T cells, B-cell-depleted T cells, or PBMCs provided the cDNA or gDNA that served as material.

This rearrangement joins TRBV4-3 to TRBJ2-6; possible D gene TRBD1, 5 bases. The sequence derives from a man between 18 and 29 years old with active or convalescent COVID-19. Sequences were obtained from peripheral blood. The CDR3 DNA reads TGCGCCAGCAGCCAAGATTTGGTGGACGTAAGCTCTGGGGCCAACGTGCTGACTTTC. It codes for CASSQDLVDVSSGANVLTF.